These 21 T cell receptor beta chains came from one sample sequenced in a study of blood T cell repertoires in COVID-19. Method: immunoSEQ multiplex PCR; TCRdb's copy keeps in-frame clones and lacks some. The table has over 120,000 clones, about 75% seen once; the top ten hold 2.5% to 3%. Sequencing was performed on PBMCs or T cells enriched from blood (not recorded which). All receptors derive from a woman between 45 and 60 years old who had recovered from COVID-19.

The chain couples TRBV5-6 to TRBJ2-4, with D possibly TRBD2 on 6 matching bases. CDR1 and CDR2 (germline): SGHDT, YYEEEE. The CDR3 length is 12 residues. V was clipped by 4 bases and J by 8 bases, with 10 bases between them. The CDR3 protein is CASSLGLHIQYF. The CDR3 nucleotides are TGTGCCAGCAGCCTGGGACTTCACATTCAGTACTTC.

The V call is TRBV11-2, the J call TRBJ1-1; no reliable D call. Germline-derived CDR1 and CDR2 are SGHAT and FQNNGV. The CDR3 consists of 13 residues. V gave up 3 bases and J gave up 1 base, with 6 bases separating them. Here the CDR3 DNA reads TGTGCCAGCAGCTTTAAACAGAACACTGAAGCTTTCTTT. Its translation is CASSFKQNTEAFF.

Only a few counts were recorded for this clone. The gene calls are TRBV5-1 and TRBJ1-1; D call uncertain. The CDR3 consists of 15 residues. Germline assignment: CDR1 SGHRS and CDR2 YFSETQ. V was cut by 2 bases and J by 3 bases, with 14 bases left in between. The CDR3 spells CASSFERVMDTEAFF. Here the CDR3 DNA reads TGCGCCAGCAGCTTCGAACGGGTAATGGACACTGAAGCTTTCTTT.

The V and J genes are TRBV5-1 and TRBJ1-1; perhaps TRBD1 as D (5 bases). In germline, CDR1 is SGHRS, CDR2 YFSETQ. V shed 6 bases and J shed 7 bases, with 28 bases lying between them. The CDR3 is 17 residues long. CDR3 loop: CASTLDGGRGRSLEAFF. The CDR3 nucleotides read TGCGCCAGCACTCTGGACGGGGGAAGGGGCCGGAGCCTTGAAGCTTTCTTT.

This clone was recorded a few times. This chain connects TRBV2 to TRBJ1-5; D not resolved. The CDR3 is 16 residues long. Germline V CDR1 and CDR2: SNHLY, FYNNEI. The V gene lost 6 bases and the J gene lost 3 bases, with 18 bases spanning the gap. The CDR3 coding sequence is TGTGCCAGCAGGCAGATATCCCTCGGAGACAATCAGCCCCAGCATTTT. Residues: CASRQISLGDNQPQHF.

The CDR3 sequence is CATSREATGLGGKLFF. The CDR3 DNA sequence: TGTGCCACCAGCAGAGAAGCGACAGGGTTAGGTGGAAAACTGTTTTTT. The rearrangement joins TRBV15 to TRBJ1-4, with TRBD1 matching over 7 bases. Looked up from germline, CDR1 is LNHNV and CDR2 is YYDKDF (reference sequence). Trimming took 0 bases from V and 10 from J; bases not matched to a gene: 11. The CDR3 runs to 16 residues.

The chain carries TRBV5-1 and TRBJ1-1; D possibly corresponds to TRBD1 (5 bases). Trimming pared 5 bases from V and 1 base from J, leaving 21 bases between. The CDR3 is made up of 17 amino acids. Germline assignment: CDR1 SGHRS and CDR2 YFSETQ. The CDR3 loop is CASRGHSTLSGNTEAFF. The CDR3 DNA reads as TGCGCCAGCAGGGGGCATTCGACGTTAAGTGGGAACACTGAAGCTTTCTTT. Using reference TRBV5-1 and TRBJ1-1 for the parts outside the CDR3, the full variable domain is KAGVTQTPRYLIKTRGQQVTLSCSPISGHRSVSWYQQTPGQGLQFLFEYFSETQRNKGNFPGRFSGRQFSNSRSEMNVSTLELGDSALYLCASRGHSTLSGNTEAFFGQGTRLTVV.

The chain couples TRBV11-3 to TRBJ1-5; 7 positions agree with TRBD1. The CDR3 totals 13 residues. Trimming at V came to 4 bases and at J to 6 bases, leaving 3 bases not matched to a gene. Per the germline V gene, CDR1 is SGHNT and CDR2 is YENEEA. In nucleotides, the CDR3 is TGTGCCAGCAGCTACAGGGGAGGTCAGCCCCAGCATTTT. Protein product: CASSYRGGQPQHF.

This chain connects TRBV7-9 to TRBJ1-2; D is undetermined. The CDR3 has 14 residues. Germline V gene data show CDR1 as SEHNR and CDR2 as FQNEAQ (reference sequence). V was cut by 5 bases and J by 3 bases, with 13 bases left in between. The DNA for the CDR3 is TGTGCCAGCAGCGAAGAGGGCACTTACTATGGCTACACCTTC. As protein: CASSEEGTYYGYTF.

This chain connects TRBV5-5 to TRBJ1-3; D gene uncertain. V lost 2 bases, J lost 7 bases, and 4 bases lay in between. CDR1 and CDR2 from the germline V gene are SGHKS and YYEKEE (reference sequence). This CDR3 spans 11 amino acids. CDR3 in DNA: TGTGCCAGCAGCTTCCAGAACACCATATATTTT. The encoded protein is CASSFQNTIYF.

With regard to this clone: One end of the junction varies from germline; a read error may be responsible. The chain has TRBV29-1 and TRBJ2-5, with D tentatively TRBD1 (6 bases). CDR3 length: 14 residues. In germline, CDR1 is SQVTM, CDR2 ANQGSEA. DNA for the CDR3: TGCAGCGTTGTCCTCCGGACAGTCCCAGAGGCCCAGTACTTC. Translating it yields CSVVLRTVPEAQYF.

This CDR3 reads CASSQGLDSPYEQYF. In DNA, the CDR3 is TGTGCCAGCAGCCAGGGACTAGACTCCCCCTACGAGCAGTACTTC. This chain joins TRBV4-2 and TRBJ2-7, with TRBD2 identical over 8 bases. This CDR3 comprises 15 residues. The V gene's germline CDR1 is LGHNA and CDR2 YNFKEQ. Losses at the gene ends were 3 bases for V and 2 bases for J; bases not matched to a gene: 6.

The CDR3 sequence is CASSSQGGEQYF. The CDR3 region has the DNA TGTGCCAGCAGCTCGCAGGGAGGCGAGCAGTACTTC. The rearrangement uses TRBV7-9 and TRBJ2-7, with a weak D call TRBD2 (6 bases). This CDR3 is built from 12 residues. Germline loops: CDR1 SEHNR, CDR2 FQNEAQ (reference sequence). V was clipped by 4 bases and J by 6 bases, with 10 bases between them.

There are many counts of this clone. The V gene is TRBV4-1, the J gene TRBJ1-5, with 7 bases aligning to TRBD1. With 5 bases clipped from V and 5 bases from J, the junction kept 15 bases outside the gene matches. CDR1 is MGHRA and CDR2 is YSYEKL in the germline V gene. The CDR3 extends over 17 amino acids. Here the CDR3 reads CASSKNRDRFRDQPQHF. The DNA of the CDR3 is TGCGCCAGCAGCAAGAACCGGGACAGATTTAGGGATCAGCCCCAGCATTTT.

This rearrangement joins TRBV6-1 to TRBJ1-3; no clear D. The CDR3 extends over 13 amino acids. In germline, CDR1 is MNHNS, CDR2 SASEGT. V lost 4 bases, J lost 0 bases, and 4 bases lay in between. The CDR3 sequence is CASSVFSGNTIYF. The CDR3 region has the DNA TGTGCCAGCAGTGTCTTCTCTGGAAACACCATATATTTT.

V gene TRBV5-1 combines with J gene TRBJ1-2, with TRBD1 matching 7 bases. There are 14 residues in the CDR3. Trimming took 6 bases from V and 2 from J; bases not matched to a gene: 7. Germline V CDR1 and CDR2: SGHRS, YFSETQ. CDR3 region: CASTPTGSNYGYTF. The DNA for the CDR3 is TGCGCCAGCACCCCGACAGGGTCGAACTATGGCTACACCTTC.

This chain uses TRBV19 with TRBJ1-2, with D unresolved. V was pared by 5 bases and J by 6 bases, with 22 bases between. The CDR3 spans 16 residues. Germline V gene lookup returns CDR1 LNHDA and CDR2 SQIVND (reference sequence). CDR3 nucleotides: TGTGCCAGTAGTCCCCATCCCGGTTCCTATCTGGATGGCTACACCTTC. It specifies CASSPHPGSYLDGYTF.

The chain employs TRBV10-2 and TRBJ1-2; the D is unclear. The CDR3 sequence is 13 residues long. Germline V gene lookup returns CDR1 WSHSY and CDR2 SAAADI. Trimming shortened V by 7 bases and J by 3 bases, and 12 bases separated the two germline ends. CDR3 amino acids: CASTPGWDYGYTF. The CDR3 region has the DNA TGCGCCAGCACCCCGGGGTGGGACTATGGCTACACCTTC.

This chain connects TRBV6-1 to TRBJ1-4; TRBD1 matches 7 bases. The CDR3 sequence is 17 residues long. The V gene end was trimmed by 2 bases and the J gene end by 2 bases; junction bases not matched to a gene: 8. Germline V gives CDR1 MNHNS, CDR2 SASEGT. This chain's CDR3 is CASSEYAQGGTNEKLFF. The CDR3 nucleotides are TGTGCCAGCAGTGAATACGCTCAGGGGGGTACTAATGAAAAACTGTTTTTT.

The J gene is TRBJ1-4, the V gene TRBV4-1, with D unresolved. Germline assignment: CDR1 MGHRA and CDR2 YSYEKL. The CDR3 extends over 17 amino acids. Between the trimmed V and J ends, which lost 0 bases and 0 bases, there was a span of 11 bases. Written as DNA, the CDR3 is TGCGCCAGCAGCCAAGATAGAGGGTCTGCAACTAATGAAAAACTGTTTTTT. It encodes CASSQDRGSATNEKLFF.

V and J are TRBV28 and TRBJ1-1; D might be TRBD1 (6 bases). The CDR3 totals 14 residues. Germline V gene sequence: CDR1 MDHEN, CDR2 SYDVKM. The V gene lost 6 bases and the J gene lost 3 bases, with 14 bases spanning the gap. DNA for the CDR3: TGTGCCAGCAGGGACGGTACAGGGTACACTGAAGCTTTCTTT. It encodes CASRDGTGYTEAFF.